Here is one T cell receptor beta chain with its context. During construction of the library, unique molecular identifiers were attached to individual cDNA molecules for quantitative, reproducible TCR counting. TCRdb ran MiXCR on the reads and lists one entry per CDR3 protein. The sample yields over 4,000 distinct CDR3 sequences, roughly 50% seen once. This sample was included in a study of human T cells and chemical hapten exposure. The CDR3 spans 14 residues. V was cut by 4 bases and J by 6 bases, with 12 bases left in between. As to treatment: therapeutic diphenylcyclopropenone sensitization with weekly scalp DPC.

Sequences were derived from whole blood, sampled before DPC sensitization or 2, 6, or about 24 weeks after (not recorded which). The TCR originated in an adult with alopecia areata. Some clones in this sample may be carry-over from other donors' samples. This table probably holds off-target reads from a library built for another chain. The chain recombines TRBV12-3 or TRBV12-4 with TRBJ2-2; the D call may be TRBD1 or TRBD2 (6 bases each). Here the CDR3 reads CASSSGGMAGELFF. The CDR3 bases are TGTGCCAGCAGTTCCGGGGGCATGGCCGGGGAGCTGTTTTTT.